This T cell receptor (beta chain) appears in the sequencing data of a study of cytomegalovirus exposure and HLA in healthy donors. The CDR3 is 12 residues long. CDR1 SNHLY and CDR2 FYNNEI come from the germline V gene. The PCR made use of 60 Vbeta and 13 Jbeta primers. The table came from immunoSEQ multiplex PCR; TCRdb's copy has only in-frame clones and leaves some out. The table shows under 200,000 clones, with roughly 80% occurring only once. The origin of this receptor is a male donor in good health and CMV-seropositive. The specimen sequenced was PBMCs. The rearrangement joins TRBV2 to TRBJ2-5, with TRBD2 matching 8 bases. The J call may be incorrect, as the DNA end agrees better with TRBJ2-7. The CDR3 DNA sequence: TGTGCCACCAAGCGGGAGCCCTACGAGCAGTACTTC. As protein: CATKREPYEQYF.